This TCR beta chain appears in the sequencing data of a study of T cell clonality in common variable immunodeficiency. General study points: Shared TCRbeta clones were fewer between CVID subjects than controls.

V shed 1 base and J shed 3 bases, with 7 bases lying between them. CDR3 length: 13 residues. The germline V gene has CDR1 LGHDT and CDR2 YNNKEL (reference sequence). This clone was counted at least ten times. The antigen is not known. Read data end 3 residues before the CDR3 end; the end is taken from the germline J gene. Some clones are missing from TCRdb's copy, which holds only in-frame ones; the method was immunoSEQ multiplex PCR. In total the sample includes around 47,000 clones, none of them seen once. The TCR originated in a person aged 18 to 75 in good health. The rearrangement links TRBV3-1 (or the pseudogene TRBV3-2) to TRBJ2-7; D uncertain. Sequences were obtained from peripheral blood mononuclear cells. The covered CDR3 bases are TGTGCCAGCAGCCAAGCAGCGAGCTACGAG. Translation gives CASSQAASYE. The whole CDR3 protein reads CASSQAASYEQYF.